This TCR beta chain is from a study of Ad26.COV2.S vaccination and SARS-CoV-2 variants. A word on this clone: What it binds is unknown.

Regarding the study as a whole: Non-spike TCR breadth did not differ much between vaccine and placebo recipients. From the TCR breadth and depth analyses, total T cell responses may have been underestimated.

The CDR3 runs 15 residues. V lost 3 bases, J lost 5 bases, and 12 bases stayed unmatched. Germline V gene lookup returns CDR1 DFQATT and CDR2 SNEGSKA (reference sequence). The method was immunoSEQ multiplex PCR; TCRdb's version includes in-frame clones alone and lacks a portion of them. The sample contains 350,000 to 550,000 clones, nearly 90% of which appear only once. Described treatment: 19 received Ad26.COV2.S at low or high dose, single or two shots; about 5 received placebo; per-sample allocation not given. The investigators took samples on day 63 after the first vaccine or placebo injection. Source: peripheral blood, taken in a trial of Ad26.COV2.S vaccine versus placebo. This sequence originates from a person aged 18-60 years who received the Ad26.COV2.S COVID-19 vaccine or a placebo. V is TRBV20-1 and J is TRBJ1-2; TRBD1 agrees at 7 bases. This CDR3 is CSASQGVPTLYGYTF. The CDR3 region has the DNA TGCAGTGCTAGTCAGGGGGTCCCCACTTTGTATGGCTACACCTTC.